Presented here are 27 T cell receptor beta chains from one specimen sequenced in a study of cytomegalovirus exposure and HLA in healthy donors. Use of 60 Vbeta and 13 Jbeta primers characterized the PCR. Sequencing used immunoSEQ multiplex PCR; TCRdb keeps in-frame clones, though not all of them. The sample yields under 150,000 clones, approximately 80% seen once. The sequenced material came from PBMCs. These receptors came from a girl aged 2-10 years in good health and CMV-seronegative.

The chain has TRBV4-1 and TRBJ2-2; 9 positions agree with TRBD2. The V segment lost 2 bases and the J segment 7 bases; nucleotides outside the gene matches: 8. This CDR3 contains 16 residues. From germline, CDR1 is MGHRA and CDR2 YSYEKL. Here the CDR3 reads CASSQYSGGPGGELFF. CDR3 nucleotide sequence: TGCGCCAGCAGCCAATACAGCGGGGGGCCGGGCGGGGAGCTGTTTTTT.

V and J are TRBV7-8 and TRBJ2-1; 7 nucleotides match TRBD2. The CDR3 loop spans 18 amino acids. V shed 4 bases and J 3 bases; nucleotides not matched to a gene: 15. Per the germline V gene, CDR1 is SGHVS and CDR2 is FQNEAQ. The CDR3 sequence is CASSSAPPGGVLYNEQFF. DNA for the CDR3: TGTGCCAGCAGCTCAGCCCCACCGGGGGGAGTTCTCTACAATGAGCAGTTCTTC.

The chain recombines TRBV28 with TRBJ2-3; no clear D. Trimming shortened V by 5 bases and J by 1 base, and 13 bases separated the two germline ends. The CDR3 length is 15 residues. CDR1 is MDHEN, CDR2 SYDVKM, per germline. The CDR3 sequence is CASSPFSLGTDTQYF. The CDR3 region has the DNA TGTGCCAGCAGTCCCTTTAGTCTTGGCACAGATACGCAGTATTTT.

The rearrangement uses TRBV30 and TRBJ2-7; TRBD2 matches 8 bases. In germline, CDR1 is GTSNPN, CDR2 SVGIG (reference sequence). The CDR3 is 12 amino acids. With V trimmed by 4 bases and J by 3 bases, 2 bases remained unmatched. CDR3: CAWTGGDYEQYF. The CDR3 DNA reads as TGTGCCTGGACGGGGGGGGACTACGAGCAGTACTTC.

V and J are TRBV18 and TRBJ2-7; 7 bases agree with TRBD2. CDR1 is KGHSH, CDR2 LQKENI, per germline. J gave up 7 bases and V 1 base, and 7 bases lay outside the gene matches. The CDR3 has 14 residues. The CDR3 region is CASSPRGSQREQYF. The CDR3 DNA reads TGTGCCAGCTCACCACGCGGGAGCCAGCGGGAGCAGTACTTC. Filled out from reference TRBV18 and TRBJ2-7, the complete variable domain reads NAGVMQNPRHLVRRRGQEARLRCSPMKGHSHVYWYRQLPEEGLKFMVYLQKENIIDESGMPKERFSAEFPKEGPSILRIQQVVRGDSAAYFCASSPRGSQREQYFGPGTRLTVT.

The J gene is TRBJ1-1, the V gene TRBV30; the D is unclear. Germline V gene sequence: CDR1 GTSNPN, CDR2 SVGIG (reference sequence). With 4 bases removed from V and 0 bases from J, the gap between germline ends came to 12 bases. The CDR3 runs to 14 residues. Here the CDR3 reads CAWTRTSVNTEAFF. CDR3 nucleotide sequence: TGTGCCTGGACCCGGACTTCTGTGAACACTGAAGCTTTCTTT. The full variable domain, completed using reference TRBV30 and TRBJ1-1, is SQTIHQWPATLVQPVGSPLSLECTVEGTSNPNLYWYRQAAGRGLQLLFYSVGIGQISSEVPQNLSASRPQDRQFILSSKKLLLSDSGFYLCAWTRTSVNTEAFFGQGTRLTVV.

This clone showed up just a few times. The rearrangement uses TRBV4-1 and TRBJ1-5, with 10 bases identical to TRBD1. After removal of 4 bases from V and 6 bases from J, the junction contained 3 bases not matched to a gene. This CDR3 has 14 residues. Germline-derived CDR1 and CDR2 are MGHRA and YSYEKL. CDR3 sequence (DNA): TGCGCCAGCAGCCCGGGACAGGGGCGTCAGCCCCAGCATTTT. Protein product: CASSPGQGRQPQHF.

This chain joins TRBV7-2 and TRBJ2-7, with TRBD2 identical over 7 bases. CDR3 size: 14 residues. CDR1 SGHTA and CDR2 FQGNSA come from the germline V gene. After removal of 0 bases from V and 3 bases from J, the junction contained 2 bases not matched to a gene. In DNA form, the CDR3 reads TGTGCCAGCAGCTTAGCGGGCGGGGGCTACGAGCAGTACTTC. Protein: CASSLAGGGYEQYF.

The chain has TRBV5-4 and TRBJ1-1; 8 bases are shared with TRBD1. Germline CDR1 reads SGHNT; CDR2 reads YYREEE (reference sequence). The V segment lost 2 bases and the J segment 4 bases; nucleotides outside the gene matches: 4. The CDR3 covers 14 residues. As DNA, the CDR3 is TGTGCCAGCAGCTTCTCGACAGGGGCCACTGAAGCTTTCTTT. This gives the protein CASSFSTGATEAFF.

The chain combines TRBV21-1 with TRBJ2-7; the tabulated D call, TRBD1, remains unverified against the DNA. TRBV21-1 is tagged as a pseudogene. The length of the CDR3 is 20 residues. The CDR3 loop reads CASSKKRRGLRAPPPYEQYF. The DNA for the CDR3 is TGTGCCAGCAGCAAAAAGCGCAGGGGCTTGCGGGCCCCCCCTCCCTACGAGCAGTACTTC.

This chain uses TRBV7-9 with TRBJ1-5, with a tentative D call TRBD1 (5 bases). Looked up from germline, CDR1 is SEHNR and CDR2 is FQNEAQ (reference sequence). Between the trimmed V and J ends, which lost 5 bases and 4 bases, there was a span of 18 bases. The CDR3 totals 16 residues. The CDR3: CASSTFRAGTNQPQHF. In DNA form, the CDR3 reads TGTGCCAGCAGCACCTTTCGAGCAGGGACTAATCAGCCCCAGCATTTT. The variable domain in full, with the rest retrieved from reference TRBV7-9 and TRBJ1-5, is DTGVSQNPRHKITKRGQNVTFRCDPISEHNRLYWYRQTLGQGPEFLTYFQNEAQLEKSRLLSDRFSAERPKGSFSTLEIQRTEQGDSAMYLCASSTFRAGTNQPQHFGDGTRLSIL.

A few counts support this clone. This sample also contains other DNA sequences that code for the same CDR3. The chain employs TRBV5-1 and TRBJ1-1; no firm D call. CDR3 length equals 13 residues. Trimming removed 0 bases at V and 2 bases at J, with 5 bases between. Germline assignment: CDR1 SGHRS and CDR2 YFSETQ. CDR3 nucleotides: TGCGCCAGCAGCTTGGCGGGTAACACTGAAGCTTTCTTT. Translating gives CASSLAGNTEAFF.

V gene TRBV6-4 combines with J gene TRBJ2-1; 7 bases fit TRBD1. V shed 3 bases and J 4 bases; nucleotides not matched to a gene: 9. Germline-derived CDR1 and CDR2 are MRHNA and SNTAGT. The CDR3 length is 16 residues. CDR3 sequence (DNA): TGTGCCAGCAGTGAGCAGTGGGGACAGATATACAATGAGCAGTTCTTC. This encodes CASSEQWGQIYNEQFF.

The genes are TRBV5-1 and TRBJ2-7, with TRBD2 identical over 14 bases. Germline assignment: CDR1 SGHRS and CDR2 YFSETQ. The V segment lost 6 bases and the J segment 5 bases; nucleotides outside the gene matches: 4. This CDR3 has 14 residues. The CDR3 reads CASKWTSGGNEQYF. In nucleotides, the CDR3 is TGCGCCAGCAAGTGGACTAGCGGGGGGAACGAGCAGTACTTC.

The chain employs TRBV2 and TRBJ1-5; D may be TRBD1 (6 bases). Trimming took off 7 bases at V and 0 bases at J, with 19 bases between the two ends. CDR1 and CDR2 from the germline V gene are SNHLY and FYNNEI. The CDR3 runs to 17 residues. In nucleotides, the CDR3 is TGTGCCAGCAAGCCCAGGGGATCTGGCTATAGCAATCAGCCCCAGCATTTT. Amino acid sequence: CASKPRGSGYSNQPQHF.

The chain uses TRBV6-5 and TRBJ1-2, with 7 nucleotides matching TRBD1. Germline trimming cut 2 bases from V and 6 bases from J; bases unmatched to any gene: 3. The CDR3 has 13 residues. Per germline, CDR1 MNHEY and CDR2 SVGAGI. The CDR3 nucleotides read TGTGCCAGCAGTTACCGGGACAGCGATGGCTACACCTTC. Amino acid sequence: CASSYRDSDGYTF.

About this clone itself: Germline and junction disagree at one end, which may indicate a read error. The chain joins TRBV4-1 to TRBJ2-3; 8 positions match TRBD2. Germline V gene lookup returns CDR1 MGHRA and CDR2 YSYEKL. The CDR3 covers 16 residues. The CDR3: CASSQIGGGDTDRQYF. In DNA, the CDR3 is TGCGCCAGCAGCCAAATCGGGGGGGGCGACACAGATAGGCAGTATTTT.

The chain combines TRBV18 with TRBJ1-2; no clear D. V was pared by 4 bases and J by 0 bases, with 12 bases between. Germline CDR1 and CDR2: KGHSH and LQKENI. CDR3 length: 15 amino acids. CDR3 sequence (DNA): TGTGCCAGCTCACACTTTGACATGACTAACTATGGCTACACCTTC. It specifies CASSHFDMTNYGYTF.

The chain is built from TRBV7-9 and TRBJ2-7; 7 bases line up with TRBD2. CDR1 and CDR2 (germline): SEHNR, FQNEAQ (reference sequence). CDR3 length: 18 residues. The junction had 16 bases not matched to a gene; V was cut back by 5 bases and J by 0 bases. The CDR3 loop is CASSRLKWDREASYEQYF. Written as DNA, the CDR3 is TGTGCCAGCAGCCGACTCAAGTGGGATCGGGAGGCCTCCTACGAGCAGTACTTC.

The rearrangement uses TRBV28 and TRBJ2-1; 8 nucleotides agree with TRBD1. The germline V gene has CDR1 MDHEN and CDR2 SYDVKM. This CDR3 is 19 amino acids long. Trimming took 3 bases from V and 0 from J; bases not matched to a gene: 13. CDR3 coding DNA: TGTGCCAGCAGTTTCGAAACCGGGACAGGACACTACTCCTACAATGAGCAGTTCTTC. It codes for CASSFETGTGHYSYNEQFF.

This chain joins TRBV11-3 and TRBJ2-3; 10 positions match TRBD1. Germline V gives CDR1 SGHNT, CDR2 YENEEA. With V trimmed by 5 bases and J by 9 bases, 5 bases remained unmatched. CDR3 length: 13 residues. In DNA, the CDR3 is TGTGCCAGCAGCATAGGACAGGGGGGGACGCAGTATTTT. Protein: CASSIGQGGTQYF.

The CDR3 coding sequence is TGTGCCAGCAGCCTGTATGGCTACACCTTC. Protein product: CASSLYGYTF. The chain joins TRBV7-2 to TRBJ1-2; D is unclear. V was cut by 5 bases and J by 5 bases, with 3 bases left in between. CDR3 size: 10 residues. Germline values: CDR1 SGHTA, CDR2 FQGNSA.

CDR3 sequence reads: CAWSGVAGDYEQYF. DNA for the CDR3: TGTGCCTGGAGTGGGGTAGCGGGAGACTACGAGCAGTACTTC. The J gene is TRBJ2-5, the V gene TRBV30, with 9 bases identical to TRBD2. The assigned J gene may be wrong: the sequence end matches TRBJ2-7 better. The CDR3 covers 14 residues. The germline gives CDR1 GTSNPN, CDR2 SVGIG (reference sequence).

The chain uses TRBV30 and TRBJ1-1; tentatively, D is TRBD1 (5 bases). The CDR3 has 14 residues. Trimming shortened V by 1 base and J by 5 bases, and 14 bases separated the two germline ends. Germline V gives CDR1 GTSNPN, CDR2 SVGIG (reference sequence). CDR3 residues: CAWSGQTIGTEAFF. As DNA, the CDR3 is TGTGCCTGGAGTGGACAGACAATCGGTACTGAAGCTTTCTTT.

The chain links TRBV7-2 to TRBJ2-1; TRBD2 matches at 10 bases. Germline lookup yields CDR1 SGHTA and CDR2 FQGNSA. This CDR3 region has 13 residues. Losses at the gene ends were 6 bases for V and 8 bases for J; bases not matched to a gene: 4. Written as DNA, the CDR3 is TGTGCCAGCAGGGGGACTAGCGCGGATGAGCAGTTCTTC. Translating gives CASRGTSADEQFF.

This clone showed up just once. The conserved final phenylalanine or tryptophan is absent from the CDR3, which likely points to a read error. V and J are TRBV30 and TRBJ2-7; 7 nucleotides agree with TRBD2. Germline V gene data show CDR1 as GTSNPN and CDR2 as SVGIG (reference sequence). V lost 1 base and J lost 3; bases outside the gene matches: 3. The CDR3 consists of 13 residues. CDR3 nucleotide sequence: TGTGCCTGGAGTGAAGGACTAGTCTACGAGCAGTACCTC. It is translated as CAWSEGLVYEQYL.

The chain combines TRBV28 with TRBJ1-5, with a weak D call TRBD1 (5 bases). The CDR3 consists of 14 residues. Trimming removed 8 bases from V and 2 bases from J, with 13 bases in between. Germline-derived CDR1 and CDR2 are MDHEN and SYDVKM. CDR3 nucleotides: TGTGCCAGCCTGCGGACGGGGGGCAATCAGCCCCAGCATTTT. Amino acids: CASLRTGGNQPQHF.